The source of this TCR beta chain is a study of metastatic and nonmetastatic thyroid tumors. Study-level information: A comparison of repertoires was made across blood and tumor or nodule tissue from malignant and benign thyroid patients.

Per the original methods: Researchers built a distant-metastasis classifier for papillary thyroid cancer that drew on CDR3 differences across clinicopathological groups. TCRdb re-clonotyped the PCR reads via MiXCR. The V and J calls come from TCRdb's annotation, not from the publication. This table holds almost 3,000 clones, 35% to 45% found once. Points from the study as a whole: The study reportedly found significantly higher TCR beta diversity in malignant thyroid tumors than benign nodules, in blood and tumor.

About this clone itself: Its target is unknown.

V was trimmed by 2 bases and J by 4 bases, leaving 17 bases between them. Germline lookup yields CDR1 MNHEY and CDR2 SMNVEV (reference sequence). The CDR3 runs 17 residues. Among the patients, none had received any treatment before thyroid surgery. The sequence derives from a female donor with papillary thyroid cancer or a benign thyroid nodule (not recorded which). Some clones in this sample may be carry-over from other donors' samples. The chain recombines TRBV27 with TRBJ1-4; D remains unclear. The sequenced sample consisted of tumor tissue. The DNA for the CDR3 is TGTGCCAGCAGTTTAAGGGCCGGAAGGAGAGTTAATGAAAAACTGTTTTTT. It is translated as CASSLRAGRRVNEKLFF.